This TCR beta chain was sequenced during a study of human T cells and chemical hapten exposure. This clonotype was picked up many times. Its antigen is still unknown. The CDR3 totals 15 residues. V shed 5 bases, J shed 1 base, and the junction held 3 bases outside the gene matches. General study results and limits: DPC sensitization did not alter TCRs above 1 in 1000 frequency. Significantly greater numbers of large CDR3 similarity clusters came from expanded TCRs than from controls.

Time point specified: pre-sensitization, week 0. Stated treatment: therapeutic diphenylcyclopropenone sensitization with weekly scalp DPC. TCRdb ran MiXCR on the RACE reads and lists one entry per CDR3 protein. The table includes tens of thousands of distinct CDR3 sequences, 9.4% detected once. The chain combines TRBV12-3 or TRBV12-4 with TRBJ2-3, with 10 positions matching TRBD1. This clonotype originated in a woman aged 40 to 50 with alopecia areata. Some clones in this sample may be carry-over from other donors' samples. The sequencing here drew on whole blood, taken in connection with sensitization to the hapten diphenylcyclopropenone (DPC). The CDR3, as DNA: TGTGCCAGCAGTCGGACAGGGGGTCGCACAGATACGCAGTATTTT. Its protein is CASSRTGGRTDTQYF.